A selection of T cell receptor beta chains follows, all from one sample in a study of cytomegalovirus exposure and HLA in healthy donors. TCRdb's copy holds only in-frame clones and misses some; the assay was immunoSEQ multiplex PCR. The sample has approximately 210,000 clones; around 86% are singletons. Sequenced: PBMCs. These receptors all stem from a woman between 18 and 29 years old in good health and CMV-seronegative. Each CDR3 is given with its conserved first and last residue. The D gene is left open where the match is weak. A row's size may be missing; if present it is once, few, many or a size class.

clone_size,v_call,cdr3_length,d_call,j_call,cdr3_nt,cdr3_aa
NA,TRBV5-1,15,NA,TRBJ2-4,TGCGCCAGCAGTAGTTATCAGGGGCCGGGAAACATTCAGTACTTC,CASSSYQGPGNIQYF
NA,TRBV6-1,13,NA,TRBJ1-2,TGTGCCAGCAGTGCCTCTCAGGGAGGTGGCTACACCTTC,CASSASQGGGYTF
NA,TRBV10-1,15,TRBD2,TRBJ2-2,TGCGCCAGCAGTGATTCCGGGAGGGCCGTCGGGGAGCTGTTTTTT,CASSDSGRAVGELFF
NA,TRBV5-1,14,TRBD1,TRBJ1-5,TGCGCCAGCAGCTTTGGGGACAGTAATCAGCCCCAGCATTTT,CASSFGDSNQPQHF
NA,TRBV6-1,13,NA,TRBJ1-2,TGTGCCAGCGGGGAAGGACAGTTTCGGGGCTACACCTTC,CASGEGQFRGYTF
NA,TRBV29-1,16,TRBD2,TRBJ2-2,TGCAGCGTTCGTCTTGCGGGGGGGCCAGACACCGGGGAGCTGTTTTTT,CSVRLAGGPDTGELFF
NA,TRBV11-2,16,TRBD2,TRBJ2-5,TGTGCCAGCAGCCGAGCTAGCGGGGTACCCCAAGAGACCCAGTACTTC,CASSRASGVPQETQYF
NA,TRBV18,16,TRBD1,TRBJ1-2,TGTGCCAGCTCACCACCGGGACAGGGGATAAACTATGGCTACACCTTC,CASSPPGQGINYGYTF
NA,TRBV5-6,14,TRBD1,TRBJ2-1,TGTGCCAGCACGACAGGGGGGATACACAATGAGCAGTTCTTC,CASTTGGIHNEQFF
NA,TRBV4-2,18,TRBD2,TRBJ2-2,TGTGCCAGCAGCCAAGGGACTAGCGGGAGGGCGAGGACCGGGGAGCTGTTTTTT,CASSQGTSGRARTGELFF
NA,TRBV12-5,15,NA,TRBJ1-6,TGTGCTAGTGGTTTGGTACTGGGGCAGAATTCACCCCTCCACTTT,CASGLVLGQNSPLHF
NA,TRBV9,15,NA,TRBJ2-7,TGTGCCAGCAGCGCGCGATGGAGGGCCCGCTACGAGCAGTACTTC,CASSARWRARYEQYF
NA,TRBV6-4,16,TRBD2,TRBJ2-1,TGTGCCAGCAGTGACTCGCCGGGGACTAGCTCCGATGAGCAGTTCTTC,CASSDSPGTSSDEQFF
NA,TRBV25-1,14,NA,TRBJ2-5,TGTGCCAGCAGTGTCGTGGGGACTTCCGAGACCCAGTACTTC,CASSVVGTSETQYF
NA,TRBV2,17,NA,TRBJ2-7,TGTGCCAGCAGCGATCTCTCTAGCGCGCCGAGCTCCTACGAGCAGTACTTC,CASSDLSSAPSSYEQYF
NA,TRBV7-3,17,TRBD2,TRBJ2-1,TGTGCCAGCAGCTCGAAGGCCCTAAGCGGGGTGGACAATGAGCAGTTCTTC,CASSSKALSGVDNEQFF
once,TRBV5-1,16,TRBD2,TRBJ2-2,TGCGCCAGCAGCTTGGGCGGGACTAGCTGGTCCGGGGAGCTGTTTTTT,CASSLGGTSWSGELFF
NA,TRBV5-6,13,TRBD2,TRBJ2-3,TGTGCCAGCAGCGCCTACCGGGACTACACGCAGTATTTT,CASSAYRDYTQYF
NA,TRBV5-6,15,TRBD2,TRBJ2-1,TGTGCCAGCAGCTTGCTAGCGGGAGAGCTCAATGAGCAGTTCTTC,CASSLLAGELNEQFF
NA,TRBV19,17,NA,TRBJ1-1,TGTGCCAGTAGCCCGAGGTCGAGGGCGCGAACGGGCACTGAAGCTTTCTTT,CASSPRSRARTGTEAFF
NA,TRBV12-5,18,TRBD1,TRBJ2-2,TGTGCTAGTGGTTTGGTATCTAAGGACAGGGCGGGCACCGGGGAGCTGTTTTTT,CASGLVSKDRAGTGELFF
NA,TRBV19,14,NA,TRBJ1-6,TGTGCCAGTAGCGAGACAGTGGCTAATTCACCCCTCCACTTT,CASSETVANSPLHF
NA,TRBV7-2,13,NA,TRBJ1-1,TGTGCCAGCAGCCTCGGTTGGAACACTGAAGCTTTCTTT,CASSLGWNTEAFF
NA,TRBV4-1,12,NA,TRBJ1-4,TGCGCCAGCAGCCAAGATTCGGAAAAACTGTTTTTT,CASSQDSEKLFF
NA,TRBV10-2,17,NA,TRBJ2-3,TGCGCCAGCGGCCGAGGGGGCCGAGGGAGGAGGATAGATACGCAGTATTTT,CASGRGGRGRRIDTQYF
NA,TRBV4-2,14,NA,TRBJ1-3,TGTGCCAGCAGCCAAGCAGGGGCTGGAAACACCATATATTTT,CASSQAGAGNTIYF
NA,TRBV20-1,11,TRBD2,TRBJ2-1,TGCAGTGCCGGACTAGCGGGGGGGCAGTTCTTC,CSAGLAGGQFF
NA,TRBV6-5,13,TRBD1,TRBJ1-5,TGTGCCAGCAGCCAGGGGGCTGCTCAGCCCCAGCATTTT,CASSQGAAQPQHF
NA,TRBV6-4,20,NA,TRBJ1-2,TGTGCCAGCTTAGACAGAAAAGAACCGCGCGGGATCTTAGTTCCATATGGCTACACCTTC,CASLDRKEPRGILVPYGYTF
NA,TRBV11-2,16,TRBD1,TRBJ1-4,TGTGCCAGCAGCCCCGTACAGGGGAGGCTTAATGAAAAACTGTTTTTT,CASSPVQGRLNEKLFF
few,TRBV5-4,13,NA,TRBJ1-1,TGTGCCAGCAGCTTTCGATCTTCGGTTGAAGCTTTCTTT,CASSFRSSVEAFF
NA,TRBV6-5,15,NA,TRBJ1-2,TGTGCCAGCATAGGCCGAGACAGAGCTAACTATGGCTACACCTTC,CASIGRDRANYGYTF
NA,TRBV9,15,TRBD1,TRBJ1-2,TGTGCCAGCAGCCCCAGGGACAGGGTAGTGAATGGCTACACCTTC,CASSPRDRVVNGYTF
many,TRBV5-1,14,TRBD1,TRBJ1-2,TGCGCCAGCAGCTTGGCTAGCAGGGGGGACGGCTACACCTTC,CASSLASRGDGYTF
once,TRBV9,16,NA,TRBJ2-5,TGTGCCAGCAGCGTAGCTTCTAGAGCGGCCCAAGAGACCCAGTACTTC,CASSVASRAAQETQYF
NA,TRBV11-2,16,TRBD2,TRBJ2-2,TGTGCCAGCCGACTAGCGGGTCGATTATCGGGAGGGGAGCTGTTTTTT,CASRLAGRLSGGELFF
NA,TRBV10-3,16,TRBD2,TRBJ2-7,TGTGCCATCAGTGAGGTCCTAGCGGGAGGGCCCCACGAGCAGTACTTC,CAISEVLAGGPHEQYF
NA,TRBV10-1,15,NA,TRBJ2-3,TGCGCCAGCAGTGAGGCACAGGGGGGGACAGATACGCAGTATTTT,CASSEAQGGTDTQYF
NA,TRBV2,18,TRBD1,TRBJ1-5,TGTGCCAGCAGTGAATATGGGACAGGGTTGGGGGTGAATCAGCCCCAGCATTTT,CASSEYGTGLGVNQPQHF
once,TRBV2,15,NA,TRBJ2-1,TGTGCCAGCAGACCTGGGGCTAGAGGTTACAATGAGCAGTTCTTC,CASRPGARGYNEQFF
NA,TRBV2,17,TRBD1,TRBJ1-1,TGTGCCAGCTCTGCTCTCCGGGACAGGGCTATGAACACTGAAGCTTTCTTT,CASSALRDRAMNTEAFF
NA,TRBV15,17,TRBD2,TRBJ2-6,TGTGCCACCAGCACACTAGCGGGAGGGCCTGGGGCCAACGTCCTGACTTTC,CATSTLAGGPGANVLTF
NA,TRBV5-8,17,TRBD2,TRBJ2-7,TGTGCCAGCAGCGCCGGACTAGCGGGAGTACGCGCCTACGAGCAGTACTTC,CASSAGLAGVRAYEQYF